These 27 T cell receptor beta chains came from one sample sequenced in a study of cytomegalovirus exposure and HLA in healthy donors. The PCR made use of 60 Vbeta and 13 Jbeta primers. The data were produced by immunoSEQ multiplex PCR, yet TCRdb's version contains in-frame clones alone and is incomplete. This table has 130,000 or so clones, about 76% appearing once. The sequenced sample was PBMCs. These receptors were collected from a woman in her thirties or forties in good health and CMV-seronegative.

This clone has a handful of counts. This rearrangement joins TRBV5-4 to TRBJ2-1; 8 positions match TRBD1. The CDR3 contains 15 residues. Germline V gene lookup returns CDR1 SGHNT and CDR2 YYREEE (reference sequence). Germline trimming cut 1 base from V and 5 bases from J; bases unmatched to any gene: 5. The CDR3 reads CASSLRDRINNEQFF. The CDR3 nucleotides are TGTGCCAGCAGCTTGAGGGACAGGATTAACAATGAGCAGTTCTTC. The full variable domain, its missing parts supplied by reference TRBV5-4 and TRBJ2-1, is ETGVTQSPTHLIKTRGQQVTLRCSSQSGHNTVSWYQQALGQGPQFIFQYYREEENGRGNFPPRFSGLQFPNYSSELNVNALELDDSALYLCASSLRDRINNEQFFGPGTRLTVL.

This sequence joins TRBV6-6 and TRBJ1-3; D is possibly TRBD1 (6 bases). CDR1 MNHNY and CDR2 SVGAGI come from the germline V gene (reference sequence). V dropped 8 bases and J dropped 0 bases, with 14 bases sitting between them. This CDR3 region has 15 residues. CDR3 protein: CASSPPGVSGNTIYF. As DNA, the CDR3 is TGTGCCAGCTCCCCCCCAGGGGTCTCTGGAAACACCATATATTTT.

The chain uses TRBV28 and TRBJ1-1; no reliable D call. V lost 7 bases to trimming and J lost 10 bases, with 28 bases between them. Looked up from germline, CDR1 is MDHEN and CDR2 is SYDVKM. The CDR3 consists of 16 residues. The CDR3 spells CASTPAGSGYGTAAFF. In nucleotides, the CDR3 is TGTGCCAGCACCCCGGCGGGTTCTGGTTACGGCACAGCAGCTTTCTTT.

This chain connects TRBV11-2 to TRBJ1-1, with D possibly TRBD1 on 6 matching bases. Germline CDR1 SGHAT, CDR2 FQNNGV. V shed 7 bases and J shed 2 bases, with 23 bases lying between them. The CDR3 is 17 residues long. CDR3 bases: TGTGCCAGCACCAGGGGCCCCGGGCCAGGGACAAACACTGAAGCTTTCTTT. Protein: CASTRGPGPGTNTEAFF.

This clone was seen only a few times. This rearrangement joins TRBV5-1 to TRBJ1-4, with no clear D. The V and J ends lost 0 bases and 6 bases respectively, with 12 bases between them. The CDR3 length is 15 residues. Per germline, CDR1 SGHRS and CDR2 YFSETQ. CDR3 in amino acids: CASSLVAGSYEKLFF. CDR3 DNA: TGCGCCAGCAGCTTGGTGGCAGGAAGTTATGAAAAACTGTTTTTT.

This clone was recorded only once. This CDR3 is CASSAVMGQVYNEQFF. The DNA for the CDR3 is TGTGCCAGCAGTGCGGTAATGGGACAGGTATACAATGAGCAGTTCTTC. This rearrangement joins TRBV6-1 to TRBJ2-1, with 8 bases lining up with TRBD1. Germline CDR1 MNHNS, CDR2 SASEGT. After removal of 4 bases from V and 4 bases from J, the junction contained 9 bases not matched to a gene. The CDR3 spans 16 residues.

This sequence joins TRBV10-1 and TRBJ2-3, with 12 bases aligning to TRBD2. J gave up 7 bases and V 0 bases, and 5 bases lay outside the gene matches. Germline loops: CDR1 WNHNN, CDR2 SYGVQD (reference sequence). The CDR3 has 16 residues. CDR3 nucleotide sequence: TGCGCCAGCAGTGAGTCGAGGACTAGCGGGACGCATACGCAGTATTTT. Residues: CASSESRTSGTHTQYF.

The chain is built from TRBV15 and TRBJ1-2; D is ambiguous. CDR1 is LNHNV and CDR2 is YYDKDF in the germline V gene (reference sequence). V gave up 5 bases and J gave up 2 bases, with 12 bases separating them. CDR3 length: 14 amino acids. The CDR3 DNA reads TGTGCCACCAGCCCCTATGCGGGGAACTATGGCTACACCTTC. Its translation: CATSPYAGNYGYTF.

J is TRBJ2-5 and V is TRBV4-1; 7 positions agree with TRBD2. This CDR3 comprises 17 residues. J gave up 5 bases and V 1 base, and 13 bases lay outside the gene matches. Germline-derived CDR1 and CDR2 are MGHRA and YSYEKL. The CDR3 nucleotides are TGCGCCAGCAGCCAAGGACGAACGGGAGGTTGGGTGGAGACCCAGTACTTC. Its translation is CASSQGRTGGWVETQYF.

This clone was counted a few times. The chain employs TRBV6-4 and TRBJ2-3; tentatively, D is TRBD1 (7 bases). V lost 6 bases and J 3 bases, leaving 19 bases between the germline ends. In germline, CDR1 is MRHNA, CDR2 SNTAGT. The CDR3 is made up of 16 amino acids. The CDR3 bases are TGTGCCAGCAGGGCCCAGGGGGGTCAACGAACAGATACGCAGTATTTT. Its protein is CASRAQGGQRTDTQYF.

The chain is built from TRBV15 and TRBJ1-3; D perhaps matches TRBD1 (5 bases). Germline lookup yields CDR1 LNHNV and CDR2 YYDKDF (reference sequence). There are 15 residues in the CDR3. V was pared by 2 bases and J by 0 bases, with 8 bases between. CDR3: CATSRKTGSGNTIYF. The CDR3 region has the DNA TGTGCCACCAGCAGAAAAACAGGCTCTGGAAACACCATATATTTT.

This clone occurred a few times. The chain carries TRBV29-1 and TRBJ1-2, with a weak D call TRBD1 (6 bases). The CDR3 consists of 13 residues. CDR1 is SQVTM and CDR2 is ANQGSEA in the germline V gene. V was pared by 5 bases and J by 4 bases, with 14 bases between. The CDR3 here is CSVQDSESYGYTF. The CDR3 nucleotides read TGCAGCGTTCAGGACAGCGAAAGCTATGGCTACACCTTC.

This clone was observed a few times. J is TRBJ2-7 and V is TRBV5-1; D perhaps matches TRBD1 (5 bases). The CDR3 spans 14 residues. Trimming left V 4 bases short and J 6 bases short, with 17 bases between. CDR1 and CDR2 (germline): SGHRS, YFSETQ. CDR3 amino acids: CASSADTKRGEQYF. As DNA, the CDR3 is TGCGCCAGCAGCGCGGATACGAAAAGGGGCGAGCAGTACTTC.

This clone was observed a handful of times. The chain links TRBV4-1 to TRBJ2-7; D is possibly TRBD2 (5 bases). V was clipped by 0 bases and J by 7 bases, with 19 bases between them. The CDR3 totals 16 residues. Germline CDR1 MGHRA, CDR2 YSYEKL. Written as DNA, the CDR3 is TGCGCCAGCAGCCAAGATACCAGCCGGAGCGGAGGTGAGCAGTACTTC. Translation: CASSQDTSRSGGEQYF.

This rearrangement joins TRBV29-1 to TRBJ2-5; perhaps TRBD2 as D (5 bases). The CDR3 covers 13 residues. Trimming took 2 bases from V and 7 from J, leaving 14 bases between them. Per the germline V gene, CDR1 is SQVTM and CDR2 is ANQGSEA. CDR3 coding DNA: TGCAGCGTTGAAACCCTAGGGCTAGCGACCCAGTACTTC. The encoded protein is CSVETLGLATQYF.

The chain has TRBV19 and TRBJ2-1; 9 bases agree with TRBD2. Germline trimming cut 7 bases from V and 4 bases from J; bases unmatched to any gene: 11. Germline V gives CDR1 LNHDA, CDR2 SQIVND (reference sequence). The CDR3 is 16 residues long. The CDR3, as DNA: TGTGCCAGTACCTCCGGAAGGCTAGCGGGATACAATGAGCAGTTCTTC. This gives the protein CASTSGRLAGYNEQFF.

This chain links TRBV10-2 with TRBJ1-5, with D hard to call. This CDR3 has 14 residues. Germline CDR1 is WSHSY and CDR2 is SAAADI. V shed 3 bases and J shed 3 bases, with 9 bases lying between them. In nucleotides, the CDR3 is TGCGCCAGCAGTGAATGGCAGAACAATCAGCCCCAGCATTTT. This gives the protein CASSEWQNNQPQHF.

The chain carries TRBV4-1 and TRBJ1-2; 10 bases are a match to TRBD1. Germline trimming cut 1 base from V and 1 base from J; bases unmatched to any gene: 3. Germline CDR1 and CDR2: MGHRA and YSYEKL. This CDR3 is 16 amino acids long. The CDR3 protein is CASSQVGQGGNYGYTF. The DNA for the CDR3 is TGCGCCAGCAGCCAAGTCGGACAGGGGGGTAACTATGGCTACACCTTC.

This clone appeared a few times. The CDR3 loop reads CASSLFGQGSYNEQFF. CDR3 nucleotide sequence: TGTGCCAGCAGCTTGTTTGGACAGGGATCCTACAATGAGCAGTTCTTC. The V and J genes are TRBV5-4 and TRBJ2-1, with TRBD1 identical over 8 bases. In germline, CDR1 is SGHNT, CDR2 YYREEE (reference sequence). The CDR3 extends over 16 amino acids. The junction had 4 bases not matched to a gene; V was cut back by 1 base and J by 1 base. Supplemented by reference TRBV5-4 and TRBJ2-1, the full variable domain reads ETGVTQSPTHLIKTRGQQVTLRCSSQSGHNTVSWYQQALGQGPQFIFQYYREEENGRGNFPPRFSGLQFPNYSSELNVNALELDDSALYLCASSLFGQGSYNEQFFGPGTRLTVL.

For this clone: This sample includes further DNA sequences coding for the same CDR3. The V call is TRBV5-6, the J call TRBJ2-5, with 8 positions matching TRBD2. The germline V gene encodes CDR1 SGHDT and CDR2 YYEEEE. The CDR3 length is 14 residues. With 1 base clipped from V and 1 base from J, the junction kept 0 bases outside the gene matches. The CDR3: CASSLTSGQETQYF. CDR3 in DNA: TGTGCCAGCAGCTTGACTAGCGGCCAAGAGACCCAGTACTTC.

The chain recombines TRBV6-1 with TRBJ2-2; TRBD2 matches at 11 bases. The ends lost 4 bases at V and 3 bases at J; junction bases unmatched: 7. The CDR3 is 17 residues long. The V gene's germline CDR1 is MNHNS and CDR2 SASEGT. The CDR3 loop reads CASSALAGGAYTGELFF. CDR3 DNA sequence: TGTGCCAGCAGTGCCCTAGCGGGAGGCGCGTACACCGGGGAGCTGTTTTTT.

This chain connects TRBV7-9 to TRBJ2-4; D possibly corresponds to TRBD1 (5 bases). The CDR3 loop spans 16 amino acids. Germline V CDR1 and CDR2: SEHNR, FQNEAQ (reference sequence). The V end lost 3 bases, the J end lost 6 bases, and 18 bases lay between the germline ends. The CDR3 sequence is CASSFGDGWGTNIQYF. The CDR3 nucleotides are TGTGCCAGCAGCTTTGGCGACGGGTGGGGCACAAACATTCAGTACTTC. Combining the CDR3 with reference TRBV7-9 and TRBJ2-4 gives the whole variable domain DTGVSQNPRHKITKRGQNVTFRCDPISEHNRLYWYRQTLGQGPEFLTYFQNEAQLEKSRLLSDRFSAERPKGSFSTLEIQRTEQGDSAMYLCASSFGDGWGTNIQYFGAGTRLSVL.

The genes are TRBV6-4 and TRBJ2-2; 8 positions match TRBD1. CDR1 is MRHNA, CDR2 SNTAGT, per germline. This CDR3 contains 16 residues. The junction had 3 bases not matched to a gene; V was cut back by 0 bases and J by 3 bases. This CDR3 reads CASSDSNRGDTGELFF. The CDR3 nucleotides are TGTGCCAGCAGTGACTCAAACAGGGGGGACACCGGGGAGCTGTTTTTT.

V gene TRBV5-1 combines with J gene TRBJ2-7, with TRBD1 matching 8 bases. Germline V CDR1 and CDR2: SGHRS, YFSETQ. V shed 0 bases and J 0 bases; nucleotides not matched to a gene: 5. The length of the CDR3 is 16 residues. The CDR3 DNA reads TGCGCCAGCAGCTTGGTGGGCAGGGGGCGCTCCTACGAGCAGTACTTC. It encodes CASSLVGRGRSYEQYF.

The chain carries TRBV30 and TRBJ1-3; D uncertain. V was clipped by 3 bases and J by 2 bases, with 17 bases between them. The CDR3 consists of 16 residues. Germline lookup yields CDR1 GTSNPN and CDR2 SVGIG (reference sequence). The CDR3 region is CAWRVSGLAAGNTIYF. The CDR3 coding sequence is TGTGCCTGGAGGGTGTCAGGCTTGGCTGCTGGAAACACCATATATTTT.

The chain links TRBV9 to TRBJ2-7, with 8 positions matching TRBD1. Germline V lookup: CDR1 SGDLS, CDR2 YYNGEE. V trimming: 0 bases; J trimming: 0 bases; junction bases outside the gene matches: 8. The CDR3 consists of 17 residues. This chain's CDR3 is CASSVEGQGAGSYEQYF. In DNA, the CDR3 is TGTGCCAGCAGCGTAGAAGGGCAGGGGGCCGGCTCCTACGAGCAGTACTTC.

This chain connects TRBV9 to TRBJ2-1; tentative D call: TRBD2 (6 bases). Germline CDR1 is SGDLS and CDR2 is YYNGEE. The length of the CDR3 is 16 residues. The V and J ends lost 3 bases and 1 base respectively, with 14 bases between them. The DNA of the CDR3 is TGTGCCAGCAGCGAACGAGCGGGTAGATCCTACAATGAGCAGTTCTTC. Translating it yields CASSERAGRSYNEQFF.